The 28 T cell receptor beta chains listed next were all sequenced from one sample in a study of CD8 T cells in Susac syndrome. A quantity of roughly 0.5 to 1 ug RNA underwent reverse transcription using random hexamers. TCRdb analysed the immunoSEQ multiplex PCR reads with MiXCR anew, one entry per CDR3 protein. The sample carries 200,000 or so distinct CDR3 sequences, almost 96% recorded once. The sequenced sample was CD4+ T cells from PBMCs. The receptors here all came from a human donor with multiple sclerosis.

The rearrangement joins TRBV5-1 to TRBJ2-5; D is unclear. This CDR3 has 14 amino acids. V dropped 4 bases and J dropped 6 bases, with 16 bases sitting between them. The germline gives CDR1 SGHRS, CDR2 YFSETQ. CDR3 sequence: CASSDPTANKTQYF. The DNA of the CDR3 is TGCGCCAGCAGCGATCCCACGGCCAACAAGACCCAGTACTTC.

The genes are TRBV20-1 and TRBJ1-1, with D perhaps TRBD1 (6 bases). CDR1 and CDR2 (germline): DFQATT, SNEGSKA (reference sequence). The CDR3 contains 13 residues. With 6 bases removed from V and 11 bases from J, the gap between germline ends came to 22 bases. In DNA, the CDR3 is TGCAGTGCGATACGACAGGAAAGTGAAGAGGCTTTCTTT. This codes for CSAIRQESEEAFF.

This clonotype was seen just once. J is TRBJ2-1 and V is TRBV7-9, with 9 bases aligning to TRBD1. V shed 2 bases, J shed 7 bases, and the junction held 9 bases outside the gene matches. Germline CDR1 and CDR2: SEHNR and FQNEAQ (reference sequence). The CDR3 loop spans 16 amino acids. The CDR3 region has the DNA TGTGCCAGCAGCTTACTCCCGGGACAGGGTGGGAATGAGCAGTTCTTC. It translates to CASSLLPGQGGNEQFF. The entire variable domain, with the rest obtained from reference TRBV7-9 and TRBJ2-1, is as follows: DTGVSQNPRHKITKRGQNVTFRCDPISEHNRLYWYRQTLGQGPEFLTYFQNEAQLEKSRLLSDRFSAERPKGSFSTLEIQRTEQGDSAMYLCASSLLPGQGGNEQFFGPGTRLTVL.

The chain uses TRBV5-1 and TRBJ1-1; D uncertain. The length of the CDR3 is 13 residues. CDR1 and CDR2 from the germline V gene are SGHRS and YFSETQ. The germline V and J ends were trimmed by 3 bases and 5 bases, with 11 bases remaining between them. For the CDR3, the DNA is TGCGCCAGCAGCTACGGAGGGTATACTGAAGCTTTCTTT. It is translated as CASSYGGYTEAFF.

In DNA form, the CDR3 reads TGCAGTGCTAGAGACACAGGACGGAACTATGGCTACACCTTC. Amino acids: CSARDTGRNYGYTF. V and J are TRBV20-1 and TRBJ1-2, with a possible D match to TRBD1 (5 bases). Trimming shortened V by 0 bases and J by 2 bases, and 10 bases separated the two germline ends. Germline V gene lookup returns CDR1 DFQATT and CDR2 SNEGSKA (reference sequence). The CDR3 extends over 14 amino acids.

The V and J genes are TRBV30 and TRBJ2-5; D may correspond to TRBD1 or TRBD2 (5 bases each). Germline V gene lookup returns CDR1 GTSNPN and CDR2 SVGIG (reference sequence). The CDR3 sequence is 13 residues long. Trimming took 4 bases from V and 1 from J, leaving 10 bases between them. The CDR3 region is CAWNPGTQETQYF. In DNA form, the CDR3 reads TGTGCCTGGAACCCGGGGACCCAAGAGACCCAGTACTTC.

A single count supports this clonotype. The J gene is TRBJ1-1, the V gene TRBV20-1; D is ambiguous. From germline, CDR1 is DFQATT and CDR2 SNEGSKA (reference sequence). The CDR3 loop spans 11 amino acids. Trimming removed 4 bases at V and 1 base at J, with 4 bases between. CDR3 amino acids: CSAKENTEAFF. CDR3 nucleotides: TGCAGTGCTAAGGAGAACACTGAAGCTTTCTTT.

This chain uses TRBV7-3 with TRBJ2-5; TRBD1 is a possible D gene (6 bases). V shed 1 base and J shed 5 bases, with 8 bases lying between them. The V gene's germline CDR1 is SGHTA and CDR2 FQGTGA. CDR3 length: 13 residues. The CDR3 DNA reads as TGTGCCAGCAGCTTAAAGGGGGAGGAGACCCAGTACTTC. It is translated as CASSLKGEETQYF.

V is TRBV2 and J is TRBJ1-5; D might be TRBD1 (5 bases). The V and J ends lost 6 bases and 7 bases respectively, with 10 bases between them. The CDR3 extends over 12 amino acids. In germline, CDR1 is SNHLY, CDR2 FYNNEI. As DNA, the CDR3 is TGTGCCAGCAGGGGCACAGGACAGCCCCAGCATTTT. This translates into CASRGTGQPQHF.

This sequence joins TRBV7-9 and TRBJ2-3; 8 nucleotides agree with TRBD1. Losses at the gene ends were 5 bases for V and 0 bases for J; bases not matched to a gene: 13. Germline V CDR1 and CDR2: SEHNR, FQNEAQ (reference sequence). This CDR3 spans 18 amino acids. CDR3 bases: TGTGCCAGCAGCCGAGGACAGGGAGGTTACTCTAGCACAGATACGCAGTATTTT. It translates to CASSRGQGGYSSTDTQYF.

The CDR3 bases are TGTGCCAGCAGTTTAACCGGCCTTCCGGGAAATCAGCCCCAGCATTTT. Its translation is CASSLTGLPGNQPQHF. This chain joins TRBV12-3 or TRBV12-4 and TRBJ1-5; D gene uncertain. V was clipped by 2 bases and J by 4 bases, with 15 bases between them. The CDR3 contains 16 residues.

In DNA form, the CDR3 reads TGTGCCAGCAGGACGGAGGGGGGAGATAGCAATCAGCCCCAGCATTTT. It translates to CASRTEGGDSNQPQHF. J is TRBJ1-5 and V is TRBV19; a weak D match, TRBD1 (6 bases). Germline V gene sequence: CDR1 LNHDA, CDR2 SQIVND (reference sequence). The V and J ends lost 9 bases and 0 bases respectively, with 18 bases between them. The CDR3 is 16 residues long.

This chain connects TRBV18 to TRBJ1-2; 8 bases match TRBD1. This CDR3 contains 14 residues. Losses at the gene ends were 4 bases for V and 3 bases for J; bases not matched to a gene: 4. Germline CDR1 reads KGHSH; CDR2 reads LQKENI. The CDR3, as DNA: TGTGCCAGCTCACTGCGGACAGGGTACTATGGCTACACCTTC. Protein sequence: CASSLRTGYYGYTF.

Written as DNA, the CDR3 is TGTGCCAGCAGCAACACAGGTGATCAGCCCCAGCATTTT. Translated, it gives CASSNTGDQPQHF. The chain carries TRBV3-1 and TRBJ1-5; possibly TRBD1 for D (5 bases). V shed 5 bases and J shed 5 bases, with 10 bases lying between them. Germline loops: CDR1 LGHDT, CDR2 YNNKEL (reference sequence). The CDR3 extends over 13 amino acids.

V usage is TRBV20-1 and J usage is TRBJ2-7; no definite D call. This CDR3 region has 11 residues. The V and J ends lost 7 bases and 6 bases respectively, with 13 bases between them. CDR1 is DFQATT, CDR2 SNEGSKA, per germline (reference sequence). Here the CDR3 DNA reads TGCAGTGGCGTGGACGGGCGCGAGCAGTACTTC. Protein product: CSGVDGREQYF.

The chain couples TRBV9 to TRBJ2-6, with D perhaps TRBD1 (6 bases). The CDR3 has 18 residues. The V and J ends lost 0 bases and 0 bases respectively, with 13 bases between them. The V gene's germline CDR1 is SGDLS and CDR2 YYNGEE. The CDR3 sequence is CASSVEGGRVSGANVLTF. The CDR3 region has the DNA TGTGCCAGCAGCGTAGAAGGGGGTCGGGTCTCTGGGGCCAACGTCCTGACTTTC.

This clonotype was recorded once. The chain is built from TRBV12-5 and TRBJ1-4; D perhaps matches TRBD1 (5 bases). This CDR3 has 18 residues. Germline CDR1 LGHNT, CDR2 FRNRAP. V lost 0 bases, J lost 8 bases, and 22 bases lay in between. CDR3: CASGLVLGHVGKAEKLFF. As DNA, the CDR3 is TGTGCTAGTGGTTTGGTACTTGGACATGTAGGCAAAGCGGAAAAACTGTTTTTT.

The CDR3 protein is CASRARREAYEQYF. The CDR3 region has the DNA TGTGCCAGCAGGGCTAGACGGGAGGCCTACGAGCAGTACTTC. The gene calls are TRBV2 and TRBJ2-7; 7 bases align to TRBD2. The CDR3 has 14 residues. CDR1 SNHLY and CDR2 FYNNEI come from the germline V gene. V shed 6 bases and J 2 bases; nucleotides not matched to a gene: 7. The full variable domain, rest sourced from reference TRBV2 and TRBJ2-7, is EPEVTQTPSHQVTQMGQEVILRCVPISNHLYFYWYRQILGQKVEFLVSFYNNEISEKSEIFDDQFSVERPDGSNFTLKIRSTKLEDSAMYFCASRARREAYEQYFGPGTRLTVT.

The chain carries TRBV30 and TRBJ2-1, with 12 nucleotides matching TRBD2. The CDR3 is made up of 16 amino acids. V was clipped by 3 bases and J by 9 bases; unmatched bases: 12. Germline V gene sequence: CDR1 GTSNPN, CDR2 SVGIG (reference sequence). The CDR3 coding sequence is TGTGCCTGGAGCACCCTACTAGCGGGGGGATTCAGTGAGCAGTTCTTC. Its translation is CAWSTLLAGGFSEQFF.

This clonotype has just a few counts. CDR3 in DNA: TGTGCCTGGGCCCTTGGCTCCTACGAGCAGTACTTC. Protein sequence: CAWALGSYEQYF. The chain is built from TRBV30 and TRBJ2-7; the D is unclear. CDR1 and CDR2 from the germline V gene are GTSNPN and SVGIG (reference sequence). V was shortened by 5 bases and J by 0 bases, with 8 bases between the two germline ends. CDR3 length: 12 residues. Full variable domain (rest looked up from reference TRBV30 and TRBJ2-7): SQTIHQWPATLVQPVGSPLSLECTVEGTSNPNLYWYRQAAGRGLQLLFYSVGIGQISSEVPQNLSASRPQDRQFILSSKKLLLSDSGFYLCAWALGSYEQYFGPGTRLTVT.

For the CDR3, the DNA is TGTGCCAGCAGTTACTCGACGGTGGCAGGGCGTTCCTATGGCTACACCTTC. Its protein product is CASSYSTVAGRSYGYTF. The gene calls are TRBV6-5 and TRBJ1-2, with a weak D call TRBD1 (5 bases). There are 17 residues in the CDR3. Trimming pared 0 bases from V and 4 bases from J, leaving 18 bases between. The germline gives CDR1 MNHEY, CDR2 SVGAGI.

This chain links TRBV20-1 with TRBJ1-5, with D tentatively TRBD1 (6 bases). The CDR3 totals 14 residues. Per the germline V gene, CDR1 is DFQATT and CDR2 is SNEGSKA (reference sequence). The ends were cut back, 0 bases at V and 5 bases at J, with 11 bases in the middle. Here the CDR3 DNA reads TGCAGTGCTAGAGAGGGGGCAGGCGATCAGCCCCAGCATTTT. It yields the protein CSAREGAGDQPQHF.

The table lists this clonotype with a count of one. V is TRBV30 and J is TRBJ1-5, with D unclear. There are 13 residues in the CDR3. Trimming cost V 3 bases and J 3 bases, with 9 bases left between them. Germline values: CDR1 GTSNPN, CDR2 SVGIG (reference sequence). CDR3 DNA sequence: TGTGCCTGGAGCGGACGGAACAATCAGCCCCAGCATTTT. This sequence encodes CAWSGRNNQPQHF.

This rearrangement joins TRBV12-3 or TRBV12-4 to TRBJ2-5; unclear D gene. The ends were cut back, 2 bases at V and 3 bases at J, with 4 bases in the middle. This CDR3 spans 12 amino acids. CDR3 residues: CASSLIKETQYF. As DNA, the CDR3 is TGTGCCAGCAGTTTAATAAAAGAGACCCAGTACTTC.

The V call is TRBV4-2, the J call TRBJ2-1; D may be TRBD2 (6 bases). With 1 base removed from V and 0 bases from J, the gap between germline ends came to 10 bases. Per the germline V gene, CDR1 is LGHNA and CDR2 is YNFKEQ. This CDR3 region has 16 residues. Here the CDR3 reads CASSQVGGRSYNEQFF. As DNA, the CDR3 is TGTGCCAGCAGCCAAGTGGGGGGACGCTCCTACAATGAGCAGTTCTTC.

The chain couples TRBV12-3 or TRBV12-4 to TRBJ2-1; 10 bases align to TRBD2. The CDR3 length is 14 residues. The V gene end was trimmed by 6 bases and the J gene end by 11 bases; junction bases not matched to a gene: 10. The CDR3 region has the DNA TGTGCCAGCAGCCATAGCGGGGGGTGGTTGAAGCAGTTCTTC. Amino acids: CASSHSGGWLKQFF.

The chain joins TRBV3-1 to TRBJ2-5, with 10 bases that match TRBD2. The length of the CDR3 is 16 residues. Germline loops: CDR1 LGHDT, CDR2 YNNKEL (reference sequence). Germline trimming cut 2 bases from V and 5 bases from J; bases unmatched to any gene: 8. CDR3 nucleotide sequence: TGTGCCAGCAGCCAACGGCTAGCGGGGGCGGGGGAGACCCAGTACTTC. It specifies CASSQRLAGAGETQYF.

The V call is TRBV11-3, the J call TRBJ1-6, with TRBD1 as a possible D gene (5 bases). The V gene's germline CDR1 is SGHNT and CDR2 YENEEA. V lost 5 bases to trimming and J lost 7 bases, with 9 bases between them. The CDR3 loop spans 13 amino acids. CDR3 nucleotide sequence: TGTGCCAGCAGCAGGGGACCCAATTCACCCCTCCACTTT. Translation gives CASSRGPNSPLHF.